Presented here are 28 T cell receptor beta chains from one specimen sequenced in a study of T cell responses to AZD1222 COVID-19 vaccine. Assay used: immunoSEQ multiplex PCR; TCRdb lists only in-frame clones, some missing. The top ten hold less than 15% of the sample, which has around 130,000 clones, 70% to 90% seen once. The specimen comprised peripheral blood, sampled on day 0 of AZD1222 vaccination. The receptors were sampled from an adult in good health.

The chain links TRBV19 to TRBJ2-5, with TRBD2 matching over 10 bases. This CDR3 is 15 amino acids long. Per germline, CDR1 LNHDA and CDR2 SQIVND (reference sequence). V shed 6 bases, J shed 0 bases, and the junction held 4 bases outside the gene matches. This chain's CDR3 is CASSRLAGHQETQYF. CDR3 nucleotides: TGTGCCAGTAGCAGACTAGCGGGCCACCAAGAGACCCAGTACTTC.

For the CDR3, the DNA is TGTGCCAGCAGTCCGACAGGGTATAATTCACCCCTCCACTTT. It specifies CASSPTGYNSPLHF. The V call is TRBV28, the J call TRBJ1-6; the match to TRBD1 covers 7 bases. CDR3 size: 14 residues. Germline CDR1 and CDR2: MDHEN and SYDVKM. V was pared by 5 bases and J by 4 bases, with 2 bases of the junction left unmatched.

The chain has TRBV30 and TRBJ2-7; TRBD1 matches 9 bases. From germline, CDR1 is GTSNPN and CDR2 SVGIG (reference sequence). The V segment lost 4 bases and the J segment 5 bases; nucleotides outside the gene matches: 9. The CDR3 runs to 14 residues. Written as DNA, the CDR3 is TGTGCCTGGACCACACTACAGGGGGCGAACGAGCAGTACTTC. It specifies CAWTTLQGANEQYF.

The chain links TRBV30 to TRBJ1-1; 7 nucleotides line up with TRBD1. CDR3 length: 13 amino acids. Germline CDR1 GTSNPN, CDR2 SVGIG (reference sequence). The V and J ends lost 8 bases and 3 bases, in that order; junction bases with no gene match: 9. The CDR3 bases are TGTGCCCGAGAAACGCAGGGGGACACTGAAGCTTTCTTT. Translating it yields CARETQGDTEAFF. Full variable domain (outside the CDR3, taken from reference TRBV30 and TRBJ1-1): SQTIHQWPATLVQPVGSPLSLECTVEGTSNPNLYWYRQAAGRGLQLLFYSVGIGQISSEVPQNLSASRPQDRQFILSSKKLLLSDSGFYLCARETQGDTEAFFGQGTRLTVV.

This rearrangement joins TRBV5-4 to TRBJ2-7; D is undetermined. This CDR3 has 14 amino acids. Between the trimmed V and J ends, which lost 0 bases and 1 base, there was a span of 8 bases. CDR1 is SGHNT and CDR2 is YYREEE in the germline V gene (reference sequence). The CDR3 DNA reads TGTGCCAGCAGCTTGGATACCGTATCCTACGAGCAGTACTTC. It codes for CASSLDTVSYEQYF.

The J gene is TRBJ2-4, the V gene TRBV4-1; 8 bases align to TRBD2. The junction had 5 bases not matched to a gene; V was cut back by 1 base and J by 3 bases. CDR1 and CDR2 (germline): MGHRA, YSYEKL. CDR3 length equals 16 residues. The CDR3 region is CASSQAGLDLKNIQYF. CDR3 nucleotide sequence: TGCGCCAGCAGCCAAGCGGGACTAGATCTCAAAAACATTCAGTACTTC.

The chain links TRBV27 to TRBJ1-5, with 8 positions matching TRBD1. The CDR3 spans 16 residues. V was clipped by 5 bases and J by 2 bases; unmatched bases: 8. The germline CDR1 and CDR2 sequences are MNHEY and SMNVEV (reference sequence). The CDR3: CASSRFTGGGNQPQHF. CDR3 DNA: TGTGCCAGCAGTCGCTTTACAGGGGGAGGCAATCAGCCCCAGCATTTT.

The CDR3 here is CASSIDPAGVGSPLHF. CDR3 DNA sequence: TGTGCCAGTAGTATAGATCCGGCGGGGGTAGGATCACCCCTCCACTTT. The genes are TRBV19 and TRBJ1-6; D is perhaps TRBD1 (5 bases). The CDR3 totals 16 residues. The germline CDR1 and CDR2 sequences are LNHDA and SQIVND (reference sequence). Trimming pared 0 bases from V and 10 bases from J, leaving 16 bases between. The whole variable domain, filled in from reference TRBV19 and TRBJ1-6, reads DGGITQSPKYLFRKEGQNVTLSCEQNLNHDAMYWYRQDPGQGLRLIYYSQIVNDFQKGDIAEGYSVSREKKESFPLTVTSAQKNPTAFYLCASSIDPAGVGSPLHFGNGTRLTVT.

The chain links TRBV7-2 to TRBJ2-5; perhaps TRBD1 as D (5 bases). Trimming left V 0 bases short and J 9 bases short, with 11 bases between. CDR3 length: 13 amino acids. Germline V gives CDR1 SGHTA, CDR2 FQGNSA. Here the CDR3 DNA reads TGTGCCAGCAGCTTAGCGGGGCCAGGGCCCCAGTACTTC. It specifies CASSLAGPGPQYF.

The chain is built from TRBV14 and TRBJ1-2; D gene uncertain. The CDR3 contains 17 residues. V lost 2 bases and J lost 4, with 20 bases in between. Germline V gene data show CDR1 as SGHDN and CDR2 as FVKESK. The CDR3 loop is CASSQLRSEASGYGYTF. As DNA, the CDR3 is TGTGCCAGCAGCCAACTCCGATCGGAGGCCTCTGGCTATGGCTACACCTTC.

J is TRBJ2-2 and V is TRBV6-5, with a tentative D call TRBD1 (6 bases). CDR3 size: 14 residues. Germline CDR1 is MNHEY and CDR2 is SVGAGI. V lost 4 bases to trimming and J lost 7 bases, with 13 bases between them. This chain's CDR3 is CASSLTGPNGELFF. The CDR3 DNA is TGTGCCAGCAGTTTGACAGGACCGAACGGGGAGCTGTTTTTT.

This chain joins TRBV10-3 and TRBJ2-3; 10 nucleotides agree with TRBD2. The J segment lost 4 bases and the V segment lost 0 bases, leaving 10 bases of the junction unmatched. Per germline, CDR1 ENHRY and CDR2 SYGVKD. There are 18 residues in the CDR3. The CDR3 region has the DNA TGTGCCATCAGTGAGTCGAGCGGGGGGGCCGGGCGAGCAGATACGCAGTATTTT. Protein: CAISESSGGAGRADTQYF.

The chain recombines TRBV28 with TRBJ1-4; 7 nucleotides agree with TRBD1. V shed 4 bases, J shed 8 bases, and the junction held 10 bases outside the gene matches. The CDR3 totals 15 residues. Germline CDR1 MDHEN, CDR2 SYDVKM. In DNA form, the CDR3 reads TGTGCCAGCAGTTCACAACAGGGGTTGATGGAAAAACTGTTTTTT. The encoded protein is CASSSQQGLMEKLFF.

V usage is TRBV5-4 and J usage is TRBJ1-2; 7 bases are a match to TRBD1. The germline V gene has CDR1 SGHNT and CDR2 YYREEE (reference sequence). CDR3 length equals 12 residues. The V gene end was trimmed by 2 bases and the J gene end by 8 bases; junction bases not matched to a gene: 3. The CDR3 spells CASSFDRVGYTF. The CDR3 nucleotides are TGTGCCAGCAGCTTCGACAGGGTCGGCTACACCTTC.

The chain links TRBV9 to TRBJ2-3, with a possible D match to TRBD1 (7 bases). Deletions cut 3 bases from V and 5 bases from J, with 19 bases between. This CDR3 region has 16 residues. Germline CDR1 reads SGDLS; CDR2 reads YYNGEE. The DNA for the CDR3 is TGTGCCAGCAGCGCCGGAGGGGGCCCCCCGGGAGATACGCAGTATTTT. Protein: CASSAGGGPPGDTQYF.

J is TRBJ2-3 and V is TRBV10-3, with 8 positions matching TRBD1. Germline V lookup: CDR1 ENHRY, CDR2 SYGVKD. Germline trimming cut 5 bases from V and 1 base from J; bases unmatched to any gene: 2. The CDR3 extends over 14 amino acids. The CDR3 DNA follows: TGTGCCATCAGTTTGGACAGGGGCACAGATACGCAGTATTTT. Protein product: CAISLDRGTDTQYF.

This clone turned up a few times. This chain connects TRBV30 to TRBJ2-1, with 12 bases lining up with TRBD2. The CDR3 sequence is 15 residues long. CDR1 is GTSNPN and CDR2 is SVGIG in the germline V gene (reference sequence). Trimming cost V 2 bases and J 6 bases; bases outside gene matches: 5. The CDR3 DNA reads TGTGCCTGGAGTCGACTAGCGGGAGACGCCAATGAGCAGTTCTTC. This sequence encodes CAWSRLAGDANEQFF.

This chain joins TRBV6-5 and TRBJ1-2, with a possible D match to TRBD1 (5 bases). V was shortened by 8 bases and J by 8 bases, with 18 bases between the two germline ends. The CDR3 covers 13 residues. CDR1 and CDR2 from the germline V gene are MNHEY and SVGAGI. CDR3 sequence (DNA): TGTGCCAGCGGGGGAACACGCACTGGGGGCTACACCTTC. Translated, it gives CASGGTRTGGYTF.

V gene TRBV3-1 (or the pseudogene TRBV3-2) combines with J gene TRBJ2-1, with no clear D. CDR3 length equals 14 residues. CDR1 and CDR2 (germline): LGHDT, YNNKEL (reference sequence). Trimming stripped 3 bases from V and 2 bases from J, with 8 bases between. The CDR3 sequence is CASSQGRTYNEQFF. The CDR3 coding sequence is TGTGCCAGCAGCCAGGGCAGAACCTACAATGAGCAGTTCTTC.

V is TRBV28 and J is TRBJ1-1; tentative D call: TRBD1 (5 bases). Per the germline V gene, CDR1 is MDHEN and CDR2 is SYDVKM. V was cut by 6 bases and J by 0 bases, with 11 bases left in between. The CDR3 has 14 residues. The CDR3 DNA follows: TGTGCCAGCAGGTCTGCAGGGATGAACACTGAAGCTTTCTTT. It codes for CASRSAGMNTEAFF. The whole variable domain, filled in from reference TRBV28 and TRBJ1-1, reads DVKVTQSSRYLVKRTGEKVFLECVQDMDHENMFWYRQDPGLGLRLIYFSYDVKMKEKGDIPEGYSVSREKKERFSLILESASTNQTSMYLCASRSAGMNTEAFFGQGTRLTVV.

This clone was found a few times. In DNA, the CDR3 is TGTGCCAGCAGCTTGGCCATCCGGCGGGAAGCTTTCTTT. Protein product: CASSLAIRREAFF. The chain links TRBV5-8 to TRBJ1-1; D ambiguous. Trimming pared 0 bases from V and 8 bases from J, leaving 11 bases between. In germline, CDR1 is SGHTS, CDR2 YDEGEE. The CDR3 is 13 amino acids.

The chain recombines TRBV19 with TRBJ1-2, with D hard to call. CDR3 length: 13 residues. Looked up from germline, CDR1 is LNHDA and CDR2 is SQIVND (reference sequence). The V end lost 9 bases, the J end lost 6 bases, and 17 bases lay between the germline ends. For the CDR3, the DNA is TGTGCCAGCGGCGGCCGGGTGATTGATGGCTACACCTTC. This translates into CASGGRVIDGYTF.

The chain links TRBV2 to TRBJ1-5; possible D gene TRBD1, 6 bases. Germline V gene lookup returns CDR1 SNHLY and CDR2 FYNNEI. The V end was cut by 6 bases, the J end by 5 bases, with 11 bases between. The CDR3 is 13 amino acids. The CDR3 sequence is CASSGQYYQPQHF. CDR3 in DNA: TGTGCCAGCAGCGGACAGTACTATCAGCCCCAGCATTTT.

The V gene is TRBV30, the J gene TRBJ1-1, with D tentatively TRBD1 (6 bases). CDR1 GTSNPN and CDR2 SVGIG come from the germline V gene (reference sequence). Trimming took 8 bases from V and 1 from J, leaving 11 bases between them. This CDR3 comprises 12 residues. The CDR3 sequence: CAGGQTNTEAFF. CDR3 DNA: TGTGCCGGGGGACAAACGAACACTGAAGCTTTCTTT.

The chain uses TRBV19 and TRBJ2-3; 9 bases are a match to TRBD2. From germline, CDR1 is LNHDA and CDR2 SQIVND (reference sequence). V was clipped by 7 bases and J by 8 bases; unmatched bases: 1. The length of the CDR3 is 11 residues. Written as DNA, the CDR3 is TGTGCCAGTAAGACTAGCGGTACGCAGTATTTT. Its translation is CASKTSGTQYF.

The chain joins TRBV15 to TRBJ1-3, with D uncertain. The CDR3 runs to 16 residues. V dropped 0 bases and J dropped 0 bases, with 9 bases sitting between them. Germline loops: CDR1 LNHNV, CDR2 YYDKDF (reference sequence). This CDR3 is CATSRDFGISGNTIYF. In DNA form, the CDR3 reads TGTGCCACCAGCAGAGACTTCGGGATCTCTGGAAACACCATATATTTT.

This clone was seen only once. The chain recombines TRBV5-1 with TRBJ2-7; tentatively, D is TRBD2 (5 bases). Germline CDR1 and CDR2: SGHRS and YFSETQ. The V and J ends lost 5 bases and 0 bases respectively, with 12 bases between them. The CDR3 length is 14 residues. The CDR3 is CASRAVSSSYEQYF. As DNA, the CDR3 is TGCGCCAGCAGAGCGGTTAGTAGCTCCTACGAGCAGTACTTC.

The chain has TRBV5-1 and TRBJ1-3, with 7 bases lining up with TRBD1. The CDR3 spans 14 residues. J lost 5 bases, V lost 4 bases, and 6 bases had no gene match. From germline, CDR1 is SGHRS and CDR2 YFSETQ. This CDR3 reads CASSLETGRNTIYF. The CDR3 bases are TGCGCCAGCAGCCTTGAGACAGGGCGAAACACCATATATTTT.